Following are 5 T cell receptor beta chains from one sample sequenced in a study of post-analysis software for immune sequencing data. These receptors have no known antigen. Built from TCR beta cDNA, the libraries had unique molecular identifiers in them. Using its own MiXCR run on the PCR reads, TCRdb lists one record per CDR3 protein. Of some 690,000 distinct CDR3 sequences in the sample, over 45% were seen once. General study results and limits: There were roughly 5 TRBV segments more frequent in patients than controls, and TRBV5-6, TRBV5-1 and TRBV20-1 were among them.

Sequencing was carried out using blood. These receptors came from a girl aged 2 to 10 with multiple sclerosis.

The chain is built from TRBV2 and TRBJ1-2; TRBD1 aligns across 9 bases. Germline assignment: CDR1 SNHLY and CDR2 FYNNEI. With V trimmed by 5 bases and J by 6 bases, 4 bases remained unmatched. CDR3 length: 13 amino acids. DNA of the CDR3: TGTGCCAGCAGTTATACAGGGGGCGATGGCTACACCTTC. Encoded protein: CASSYTGGDGYTF.

This chain joins TRBV7-9 and TRBJ2-7, with D possibly matching TRBD1 (6 bases). CDR1 is SEHNR, CDR2 FQNEAQ, per germline (reference sequence). Trimming stripped 1 base from V and 7 bases from J, with 20 bases between. The CDR3 extends over 16 amino acids. The CDR3 reads CASSLGVGTKQEEQYF. The CDR3, as DNA: TGTGCCAGCAGCTTAGGGGTCGGGACAAAACAAGAGGAGCAGTACTTC. The full variable domain, completed using reference TRBV7-9 and TRBJ2-7, is DTGVSQNPRHKITKRGQNVTFRCDPISEHNRLYWYRQTLGQGPEFLTYFQNEAQLEKSRLLSDRFSAERPKGSFSTLEIQRTEQGDSAMYLCASSLGVGTKQEEQYFGPGTRLTVT.

This clonotype is a singleton in its sample. This chain connects TRBV24-1 to TRBJ2-1; 9 bases match TRBD2. Germline CDR1 and CDR2: KGHDR and SFDVKD. Trimming at V came to 4 bases and at J to 6 bases, leaving 9 bases not matched to a gene. There are 16 residues in the CDR3. Written as DNA, the CDR3 is TGTGCCACCAGTGACCCGGGACTAGCCTTCTCCAATGAGCAGTTCTTC. Encoded protein: CATSDPGLAFSNEQFF.

This chain uses TRBV20-1 with TRBJ2-3; 7 nucleotides align to TRBD2. V lost 3 bases and J lost 4; bases outside the gene matches: 7. Germline CDR1 is DFQATT and CDR2 is SNEGSKA (reference sequence). The length of the CDR3 is 14 residues. CDR3 in amino acids: CSARRDYAADTQYF. CDR3 nucleotides: TGCAGTGCTAGGCGGGACTACGCAGCAGATACGCAGTATTTT.

This rearrangement joins TRBV27 to TRBJ2-1; D unclear. This CDR3 has 13 residues. The germline CDR1 and CDR2 sequences are MNHEY and SMNVEV (reference sequence). Deletions cut 3 bases from V and 8 bases from J, with 11 bases between. CDR3 sequence reads: CASSFARWDEQFF. DNA for the CDR3: TGTGCCAGCAGTTTTGCCAGATGGGATGAGCAGTTCTTC.